The 18 T cell receptor beta chains presented below share a single source sample, sequenced in a study of early T cells in non-severe SARS-CoV-2 infection. One entry per CDR3 protein results from TCRdb running MiXCR on the 5' RACE reads. The repertoire consists of approximately 110,000 distinct CDR3 sequences, with under 15% occurring once and the leading ten covering around a fifth. Sequencing used whole blood. The receptor set was obtained from an adult who was a healthcare worker with PCR-confirmed SARS-CoV-2 infection or an uninfected control (not recorded which).

This clonotype was counted a few times. The chain links TRBV3-1 to TRBJ2-1, with TRBD2 matching over 10 bases. Germline CDR1 is LGHDT and CDR2 is YNNKEL (reference sequence). V lost 3 bases and J lost 7; bases outside the gene matches: 12. The CDR3 spans 17 residues. The CDR3 reads CASSQEALAGELNEQFF. The CDR3 DNA sequence: TGTGCCAGCAGCCAGGAAGCTCTAGCGGGGGAACTAAATGAGCAGTTCTTC.

There are a few counts of this clonotype. V usage is TRBV20-1 and J usage is TRBJ1-1; D remains ambiguous. The V and J ends lost 6 bases and 1 base respectively, with 9 bases between them. The length of the CDR3 is 12 residues. CDR1 DFQATT and CDR2 SNEGSKA come from the germline V gene (reference sequence). This chain's CDR3 is CSARLPNTEAFF. CDR3 sequence (DNA): TGCAGTGCCAGATTACCGAACACTGAAGCTTTCTTT.

DNA for the CDR3: TGTGCCAGCAGCCCCCGACTAGCGGGGGCCTCAAACTCCTACAATGAGCAGTTCTTC. This translates into CASSPRLAGASNSYNEQFF. The chain recombines TRBV7-8 with TRBJ2-1; 12 bases align to TRBD2. This CDR3 has 19 amino acids. CDR1 SGHVS and CDR2 FQNEAQ come from the germline V gene. Trimming at V came to 5 bases and at J to 0 bases, leaving 11 bases not matched to a gene.

The table lists this clonotype with a few counts. V and J are TRBV29-1 and TRBJ1-1; D gene unclear. V was cut by 1 base and J by 2 bases, with 8 bases left in between. Germline CDR1 and CDR2: SQVTM and ANQGSEA. The CDR3 loop spans 13 amino acids. The CDR3 DNA reads TGCAGCGTTGAAGGTCAGCCAAACACTGAAGCTTTCTTT. It is translated as CSVEGQPNTEAFF.

The sample holds a few counts of this clonotype. CDR3 amino acids: CASSLALRGGRADTQYF. CDR3 coding DNA: TGTGCCAGCAGCTTAGCGCTTCGGGGGGGCCGCGCAGATACGCAGTATTTT. The chain recombines TRBV7-9 with TRBJ2-3; TRBD2 agrees at 8 bases. Germline V gene lookup returns CDR1 SEHNR and CDR2 FQNEAQ (reference sequence). V shed 0 bases, J shed 4 bases, and the junction held 9 bases outside the gene matches. The CDR3 is 17 amino acids.

This sequence joins TRBV9 and TRBJ2-1, with 7 bases matching TRBD2. The CDR3 spans 16 residues. V shed 0 bases and J 10 bases; nucleotides not matched to a gene: 13. The V gene's germline CDR1 is SGDLS and CDR2 YYNGEE. Written as DNA, the CDR3 is TGTGCCAGCAGCGTAGCTACGACGGGGGGTAGGAAAGAGCAGTTCTTC. It codes for CASSVATTGGRKEQFF.

The V call is TRBV5-6, the J call TRBJ1-6; D might be TRBD1 (5 bases). The CDR3 covers 14 residues. The germline V gene has CDR1 SGHDT and CDR2 YYEEEE. V shed 3 bases and J shed 7 bases, with 11 bases lying between them. The CDR3 sequence: CASSYDRYNSPLHF. The CDR3 nucleotides are TGTGCCAGCAGCTATGACAGATACAATTCACCCCTCCACTTT.

This clonotype has a handful of counts. The chain employs TRBV20-1 and TRBJ2-1, with D possibly being TRBD1 (5 bases). Trimming removed 6 bases at V and 0 bases at J, with 12 bases between. The CDR3 consists of 14 residues. Germline V gene lookup returns CDR1 DFQATT and CDR2 SNEGSKA (reference sequence). This chain's CDR3 is CSARKGPSYNEQFF. The CDR3 DNA sequence: TGCAGTGCCAGGAAGGGGCCCTCCTACAATGAGCAGTTCTTC.

The rearrangement links TRBV5-4 to TRBJ2-3, with a weak D call TRBD2 (5 bases). The V gene's germline CDR1 is SGHNT and CDR2 YYREEE (reference sequence). The CDR3 is 13 residues long. Trimming stripped 0 bases from V and 5 bases from J, with 7 bases between. The CDR3 here is CASSLGRGDTQYF. The CDR3 DNA reads TGTGCCAGCAGCTTGGGACGGGGAGATACGCAGTATTTT. Variable domain in full (rest from reference TRBV5-4 and TRBJ2-3): ETGVTQSPTHLIKTRGQQVTLRCSSQSGHNTVSWYQQALGQGPQFIFQYYREEENGRGNFPPRFSGLQFPNYSSELNVNALELDDSALYLCASSLGRGDTQYFGPGTRLTVL.

This clonotype has a count of ten or more. V is TRBV30 and J is TRBJ2-3; 7 bases line up with TRBD2. The CDR3 totals 13 residues. Losses at the gene ends were 3 bases for V and 2 bases for J; bases not matched to a gene: 2. Germline V gene sequence: CDR1 GTSNPN, CDR2 SVGIG (reference sequence). The CDR3 DNA follows: TGTGCCTGGAGAACTAGCGTCACAGATACGCAGTATTTT. It specifies CAWRTSVTDTQYF.

The V and J genes are TRBV7-8 and TRBJ2-2; 7 bases line up with TRBD1. The CDR3 spans 17 residues. Germline assignment: CDR1 SGHVS and CDR2 FQNEAQ. J was trimmed by 4 bases and V by 5 bases; bases with no gene match: 13. CDR3 residues: CASSLRSGTASTGELFF. The CDR3 nucleotides read TGTGCCAGCAGCCTCCGGTCCGGGACAGCTAGCACCGGGGAGCTGTTTTTT.

The chain joins TRBV7-3 to TRBJ1-6, with D possibly TRBD1 on 6 matching bases. Trimming stripped 5 bases from V and 8 bases from J, with 10 bases between. CDR3 length: 13 residues. Germline V gene data show CDR1 as SGHTA and CDR2 as FQGTGA. The CDR3 bases are TGTGCCAGCAGCGCGGGGGCGTATTCACCCCTCCACTTT. This codes for CASSAGAYSPLHF.

The CDR3, as DNA: TGTGCTAGTGGTTTGGTGGACGGATATGGCTACACCTTC. Its protein product is CASGLVDGYGYTF. V is TRBV12-5 and J is TRBJ1-2; unclear D gene. This CDR3 is 13 amino acids long. The V end was cut by 0 bases, the J end by 5 bases, with 7 bases between. Germline CDR1 is LGHNT and CDR2 is FRNRAP. Looking up the rest from reference TRBV12-5 and TRBJ1-2 gives the full variable domain: DARVTQTPRHKVTEMGQEVTMRCQPILGHNTVFWYRQTMMQGLELLAYFRNRAPLDDSGMPKDRFSAEMPDATLATLKIQPSEPRDSAVYFCASGLVDGYGYTFGSGTRLTVV.

This clonotype has more than one count but fewer than ten. The chain is built from TRBV13 and TRBJ2-5; 8 bases agree with TRBD2. The CDR3 consists of 16 residues. Trimming took 2 bases from V and 1 from J; bases not matched to a gene: 6. Germline V gene sequence: CDR1 PRHDT, CDR2 FYEKMQ (reference sequence). CDR3: CASSLTSGGGQETQYF. In DNA form, the CDR3 reads TGTGCCAGCAGCTTAACGAGCGGGGGAGGCCAAGAGACCCAGTACTTC. Full variable domain (rest looked up from reference TRBV13 and TRBJ2-5): AAGVIQSPRHLIKEKRETATLKCYPIPRHDTVYWYQQGPGQDPQFLISFYEKMQSDKGSIPDRFSAQQFSDYHSELNMSSLELGDSALYFCASSLTSGGGQETQYFGPGTRLLVL.

This clonotype was seen a handful of times. The chain is built from TRBV20-1 and TRBJ2-5, with D possibly matching TRBD2 (6 bases). The CDR3 spans 17 residues. CDR1 DFQATT and CDR2 SNEGSKA come from the germline V gene (reference sequence). The V gene lost 0 bases and the J gene lost 4 bases, with 21 bases spanning the gap. CDR3 amino acids: CSARDRRGAGLGETQYF. In nucleotides, the CDR3 is TGCAGTGCTAGAGATCGGCGCGGGGCAGGGTTAGGAGAGACCCAGTACTTC.

This clonotype has a handful of counts. V gene TRBV2 combines with J gene TRBJ1-5, with D unresolved. Germline V gives CDR1 SNHLY, CDR2 FYNNEI. Deletions cut 7 bases from V and 6 bases from J, with 19 bases between. The CDR3 totals 15 residues. CDR3 in amino acids: CASKLGLQAGQPQHF. The CDR3 DNA is TGTGCCAGCAAACTTGGACTCCAAGCCGGTCAGCCCCAGCATTTT.

This clonotype showed up many times. The genes are TRBV12-3 or TRBV12-4 and TRBJ1-1, with TRBD1 matching 9 bases. The CDR3 is 15 amino acids. V lost 8 bases and J lost 7; bases outside the gene matches: 14. CDR3 sequence: CASGLPHRGLSEAFF. CDR3 nucleotide sequence: TGTGCCAGCGGGTTACCCCACAGGGGGCTTAGTGAAGCTTTCTTT.

This clonotype occurred a few times. The V call is TRBV20-1, the J call TRBJ2-3; D remains unclear. CDR1 and CDR2 (germline): DFQATT, SNEGSKA (reference sequence). CDR3 size: 13 residues. V was clipped by 3 bases and J by 0 bases, with 7 bases between them. In DNA form, the CDR3 reads TGCAGTGCTAGTGTTCAAAGCACAGATACGCAGTATTTT. This gives the protein CSASVQSTDTQYF.